This T cell receptor (beta chain) was documented in a study of regulatory T cells. Study-wide results and limits: Shannon entropy was nonsignificantly lower in patient CD8+ T cells than control CD8+ cells. Regulatory T cells showed the strongest V-J pair restriction and V/J gene skewing among patient repertoires.

Points on this clone: The antigen remains unidentified.

The primer mix had 52 TRBV and 13 TRBJ primers. Profiling relied on immunoSEQ multiplex PCR, and the TCRdb table lists in-frame clones only, not all of them. This table has around 10,000 clones, 75% to 90% appearing once. This CDR3 has 15 amino acids. Trimming cost V 5 bases and J 7 bases; bases outside gene matches: 11. Germline values: CDR1 MDHEN, CDR2 SYDVKM. Autoimmunity was present in every CD3G-deficient patient, worse in two. The gene calls are TRBV28 and TRBJ2-1; 7 nucleotides line up with TRBD2. Sequenced input: CD8+ T cells sorted from blood. The TCR was taken from a person in their late teens or twenties with CD3G deficiency. CDR3 residues: CASSPRAGEVNEQFF. As DNA, the CDR3 is TGTGCCAGCAGTCCCCGGGCGGGGGAGGTTAATGAGCAGTTCTTC.